The 8 T cell receptor beta chains reported below all come from one sample, sequenced in a study of untreated major depressive disorder. Generated by immunoSEQ multiplex PCR, the TCRdb table keeps only in-frame clones and is missing some. The sample carries about 21,000 clones, about nine tenths recorded once. The sample was CD4+ T cells from PBMCs. The origin of the receptors is a woman between 40 and 50 years old in good health.

This clone was seen just once. CDR3 loop: CASSPQGGAGNEQFF. In DNA form, the CDR3 reads TGTGCCAGCAGCCCACAGGGGGGAGCCGGCAATGAGCAGTTCTTC. The rearrangement joins TRBV7-2 to TRBJ2-1; 8 bases are shared with TRBD1. The germline gives CDR1 SGHTA, CDR2 FQGNSA. J was trimmed by 6 bases and V by 5 bases; bases with no gene match: 9. The CDR3 has 15 amino acids.

The V and J genes are TRBV4-3 and TRBJ1-3, with TRBD1 identical over 8 bases. V was clipped by 3 bases and J by 3 bases; unmatched bases: 10. The CDR3 runs 17 residues. Germline CDR1 reads LGHNA; CDR2 reads YSLEER. The CDR3 region is CASSQLPQGEGGNTIYF. Here the CDR3 DNA reads TGCGCCAGCAGCCAGCTTCCACAGGGGGAAGGTGGAAACACCATATATTTT.

The chain recombines TRBV18 with TRBJ2-5; D is unresolved. Germline-derived CDR1 and CDR2 are KGHSH and LQKENI. The ends were cut back, 6 bases at V and 3 bases at J, with 14 bases in the middle. The CDR3 is 14 amino acids. CDR3 protein: CASSPPERKETQYF. CDR3 nucleotide sequence: TGTGCCAGCTCCCCCCCCGAGAGGAAAGAGACCCAGTACTTC.

The rearrangement links TRBV7-2 to TRBJ1-2, with 9 nucleotides matching TRBD1. Germline assignment: CDR1 SGHTA and CDR2 FQGNSA. The V gene end was trimmed by 5 bases and the J gene end by 4 bases; junction bases not matched to a gene: 2. This CDR3 spans 13 amino acids. CDR3 sequence: CASSPQGAYGYTF. The CDR3 DNA is TGTGCCAGCAGCCCACAGGGGGCCTATGGCTACACCTTC.

The chain uses TRBV19 and TRBJ2-1; 11 bases are shared with TRBD2. This CDR3 spans 15 amino acids. The germline V gene has CDR1 LNHDA and CDR2 SQIVND (reference sequence). V lost 3 bases and J lost 9; bases outside the gene matches: 7. In DNA form, the CDR3 reads TGTGCCAGTAGTATCGTAGCTAGCGGGGGGTCTGAGCAGTTCTTC. This codes for CASSIVASGGSEQFF.

A few counts support this clone. The V and J genes are TRBV5-1 and TRBJ1-1, with 8 bases lining up with TRBD1. With 3 bases clipped from V and 1 base from J, the junction kept 5 bases outside the gene matches. The germline gives CDR1 SGHRS, CDR2 YFSETQ. The CDR3 has 15 residues. The CDR3 DNA is TGCGCCAGCAGCTCCCGCCAGGGGGCGAACACTGAAGCTTTCTTT. Its protein product is CASSSRQGANTEAFF. Full variable domain (outside the CDR3, taken from reference TRBV5-1 and TRBJ1-1): KAGVTQTPRYLIKTRGQQVTLSCSPISGHRSVSWYQQTPGQGLQFLFEYFSETQRNKGNFPGRFSGRQFSNSRSEMNVSTLELGDSALYLCASSSRQGANTEAFFGQGTRLTVV.

The V call is TRBV6-1, the J call TRBJ2-7; D gene ambiguous. Germline loops: CDR1 MNHNS, CDR2 SASEGT. The CDR3 has 13 amino acids. V lost 2 bases to trimming and J lost 0 bases, with 5 bases between them. The CDR3 reads CASSEYNSYEQYF. The CDR3 nucleotides read TGTGCCAGCAGTGAATACAACTCCTACGAGCAGTACTTC.

CDR3 nucleotides: TGTGCCAGCAGTTCCCCGGCCGTGCCCTACGAGCAGTACGTC. It translates to CASSSPAVPYEQYV. V is TRBV28 and J is TRBJ2-7; D unclear. The CDR3 sequence is 14 residues long. The ends were cut back, 4 bases at V and 2 bases at J, with 12 bases in the middle. Germline CDR1 reads MDHEN; CDR2 reads SYDVKM.